The clone carrying this T cell receptor beta chain was seen just once. Its antigen is unidentified. Trimming left V 0 bases short and J 7 bases short, with 13 bases between. The CDR3 is made up of 15 amino acids. The germline V gene encodes CDR1 MNHNY and CDR2 SVGAGI (reference sequence). Tens of thousands of T cell genomes (roughly 190 ng DNA) went into each sorted-subset replicate. The method was immunoSEQ multiplex PCR; TCRdb's version includes in-frame clones alone and lacks a portion of them. The sample lists approximately 2,000,000 clones, about 94% seen once, with 1.5% to 2% in the top ten. This sample stems from a study of shared clonotypes between healthy human individuals. Findings and caveats of the study: Owing to a small donor count, the genetic and exposure-history diversity represented was limited. Around 5.4% of naive CD4 clonotypes were common to a handful of donors.

Terminally differentiated effector memory CD45RA+ cells were left out of the naive CD8 fraction, which was CD45RO-negative and positively selected for CCR7. All the donors were Caucasian adults who lived in Nashville, Tennessee. The chain joins TRBV6-6 to TRBJ1-5; the D gene is possibly TRBD1 (6 bases). Specimen: naive CD8+ T cells from PBMCs. The TCR originated in a man younger than 35 in good health. Some clones in this sample may be carry-over from other donors' samples. The CDR3 nucleotides read TGTGCCAGCAGTTACTCGTCCAGGGGCAGCCAGCCCCAGCATTTT. Translated, it gives CASSYSSRGSQPQHF.